What follows are 11 T cell receptor beta chains derived from one specimen sequenced in a study of OX40 agonist ivuxolimab in advanced cancers. Clones were sequenced by immunoSEQ multiplex PCR, and TCRdb holds only the in-frame ones, with some missing. This table has fewer than 120,000 clones, roughly nine tenths appearing once. Sequences were derived from CD4+ or CD8+ T cells sorted from blood, sampled in a trial of the OX40 agonist ivuxolimab. These receptors came from an adult with an advanced solid tumor such as melanoma, head and neck, liver or kidney cancer.

The rearrangement joins TRBV10-3 to TRBJ1-4, with D hard to call. This CDR3 has 14 residues. The germline V gene encodes CDR1 ENHRY and CDR2 SYGVKD. Trimming removed 3 bases at V and 7 bases at J, with 12 bases between. CDR3 loop: CAISEFGVSEKLFF. The DNA of the CDR3 is TGTGCCATCAGTGAATTCGGGGTTAGTGAAAAACTGTTTTTT.

V usage is TRBV5-1 and J usage is TRBJ2-7, with D possibly called TRBD1 or TRBD2 (5 bases each). V lost 4 bases, J lost 0 bases, and 14 bases lay in between. There are 15 residues in the CDR3. Germline CDR1 is SGHRS and CDR2 is YFSETQ. The CDR3, as DNA: TGCGCCAGCAGCCACGGGGACCGGAGCTCCTACGAGCAGTACTTC. It specifies CASSHGDRSSYEQYF.

This rearrangement joins TRBV7-3 to TRBJ2-3, with TRBD2 matching 10 bases. This CDR3 comprises 16 residues. Trimming at V came to 4 bases and at J to 4 bases, leaving 8 bases not matched to a gene. Germline loops: CDR1 SGHTA, CDR2 FQGTGA. CDR3: CASSSSKRGGADTQYF. Here the CDR3 DNA reads TGTGCCAGCAGCTCGTCTAAGCGGGGGGGCGCAGATACGCAGTATTTT.

The chain recombines TRBV6-5 with TRBJ2-7; D is perhaps TRBD1 (5 bases). V was pared by 7 bases and J by 9 bases, with 13 bases between. Germline V lookup: CDR1 MNHEY, CDR2 SVGAGI. This CDR3 has 11 residues. The CDR3 DNA follows: TGTGCCAGCAAGGACACCCTTTTGCAGTACTTC. Encoded protein: CASKDTLLQYF.

The V and J genes are TRBV9 and TRBJ2-1; D is unresolved. Germline CDR1 reads SGDLS; CDR2 reads YYNGEE. V dropped 3 bases and J dropped 6 bases, with 13 bases sitting between them. The CDR3 length is 14 residues. The CDR3 sequence is CASSGRTWGNEQFF. The DNA for the CDR3 is TGTGCCAGCAGCGGCAGGACCTGGGGCAATGAGCAGTTCTTC.

This chain uses TRBV18 with TRBJ2-1, with 7 bases identical to TRBD2. The J segment lost 0 bases and the V segment lost 5 bases, leaving 4 bases of the junction unmatched. Germline CDR1 KGHSH, CDR2 LQKENI. The CDR3 has 15 residues. The CDR3 nucleotides are TGTGCCAGCTCAATAGGACTAGACTCCTACAATGAGCAGTTCTTC. Residues: CASSIGLDSYNEQFF.

The V and J genes are TRBV28 and TRBJ2-3; TRBD2 matches at 7 bases. The CDR3 consists of 15 residues. Trimming cost V 8 bases and J 1 base; bases outside gene matches: 9. Germline V gene data show CDR1 as MDHEN and CDR2 as SYDVKM. For the CDR3, the DNA is TGTGCCAGCGGGTCAGCGGGACCCCGCACAGATACGCAGTATTTT. It specifies CASGSAGPRTDTQYF.

This chain connects TRBV15 to TRBJ2-3, with 9 bases fitting TRBD2. V was clipped by 7 bases and J by 2 bases; unmatched bases: 10. CDR3 size: 16 residues. Germline-derived CDR1 and CDR2 are LNHNV and YYDKDF (reference sequence). CDR3 residues: CATKILLAGNTDTQYF. The CDR3, as DNA: TGTGCCACCAAGATCCTCCTAGCGGGGAACACAGATACGCAGTATTTT.

This chain connects TRBV2 to TRBJ1-5; maybe TRBD1 (6 bases). Germline lookup yields CDR1 SNHLY and CDR2 FYNNEI. The CDR3 length is 15 residues. Trimming cost V 6 bases and J 3 bases, with 15 bases left between them. CDR3 coding DNA: TGTGCCAGCAGCTACCCCGACAGGCTCAATCAGCCCCAGCATTTT. Translation gives CASSYPDRLNQPQHF. The full variable domain, in which reference TRBV2 and TRBJ1-5 provide the parts outside the CDR3, is EPEVTQTPSHQVTQMGQEVILRCVPISNHLYFYWYRQILGQKVEFLVSFYNNEISEKSEIFDDQFSVERPDGSNFTLKIRSTKLEDSAMYFCASSYPDRLNQPQHFGDGTRLSIL.

The V gene is TRBV5-1, the J gene TRBJ1-4, with 7 bases matching TRBD1. With 0 bases clipped from V and 11 bases from J, the junction kept 10 bases outside the gene matches. From germline, CDR1 is SGHRS and CDR2 YFSETQ. There are 15 residues in the CDR3. The CDR3 DNA follows: TGCGCCAGCAGCTTGGATGACCCGGGACAGAGTAAACTGTTTTTT. This encodes CASSLDDPGQSKLFF.

This clone appeared once. The CDR3 DNA follows: TGCGCCAGCAGCTTGGAACGGCAGAGGGATCAGTACTTC. Translation gives CASSLERQRDQYF. V and J are TRBV5-1 and TRBJ2-4; a possible D gene is TRBD2 (5 bases). The CDR3 has 13 amino acids. The ends were cut back, 0 bases at V and 12 bases at J, with 13 bases in the middle. Germline CDR1 SGHRS, CDR2 YFSETQ.